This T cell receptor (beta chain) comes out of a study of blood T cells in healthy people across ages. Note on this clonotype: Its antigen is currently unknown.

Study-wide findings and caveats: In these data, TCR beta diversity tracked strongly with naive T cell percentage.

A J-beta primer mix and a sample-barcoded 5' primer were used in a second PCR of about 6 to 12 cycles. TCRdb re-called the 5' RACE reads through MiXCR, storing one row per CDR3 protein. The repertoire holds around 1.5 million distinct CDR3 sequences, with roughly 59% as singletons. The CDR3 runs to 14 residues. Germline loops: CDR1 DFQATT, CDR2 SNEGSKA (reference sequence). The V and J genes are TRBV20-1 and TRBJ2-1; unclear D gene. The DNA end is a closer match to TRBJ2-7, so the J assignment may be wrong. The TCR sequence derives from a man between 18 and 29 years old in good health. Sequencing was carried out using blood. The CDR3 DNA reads TGCAGTGCTAGGGGCGGTCTATCCTACAATGAGCAGTACTTC. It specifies CSARGGLSYNEQYF.